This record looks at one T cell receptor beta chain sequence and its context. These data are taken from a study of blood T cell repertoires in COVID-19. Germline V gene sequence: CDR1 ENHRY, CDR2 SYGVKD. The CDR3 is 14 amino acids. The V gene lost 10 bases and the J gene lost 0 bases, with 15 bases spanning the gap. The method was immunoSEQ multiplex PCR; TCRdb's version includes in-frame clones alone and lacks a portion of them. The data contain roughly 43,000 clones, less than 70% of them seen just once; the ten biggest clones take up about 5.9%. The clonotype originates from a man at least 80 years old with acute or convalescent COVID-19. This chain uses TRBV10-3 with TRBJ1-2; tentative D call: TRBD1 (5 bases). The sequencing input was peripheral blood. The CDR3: CATGADITNYGYTF. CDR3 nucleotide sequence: TGTGCCACCGGCGCGGACATTACTAACTATGGCTACACCTTC.